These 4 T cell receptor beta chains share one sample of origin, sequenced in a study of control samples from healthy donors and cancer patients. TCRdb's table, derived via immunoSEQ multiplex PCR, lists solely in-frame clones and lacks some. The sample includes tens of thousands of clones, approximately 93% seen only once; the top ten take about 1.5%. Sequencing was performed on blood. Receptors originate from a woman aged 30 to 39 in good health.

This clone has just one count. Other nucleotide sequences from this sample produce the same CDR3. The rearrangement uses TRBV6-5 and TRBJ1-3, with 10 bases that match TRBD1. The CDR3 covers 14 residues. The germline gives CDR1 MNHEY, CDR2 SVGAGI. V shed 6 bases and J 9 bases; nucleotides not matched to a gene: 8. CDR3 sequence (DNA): TGTGCCAGCAGCTTGGACAGGGGGAGTCGCACCATATATTTT. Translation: CASSLDRGSRTIYF.

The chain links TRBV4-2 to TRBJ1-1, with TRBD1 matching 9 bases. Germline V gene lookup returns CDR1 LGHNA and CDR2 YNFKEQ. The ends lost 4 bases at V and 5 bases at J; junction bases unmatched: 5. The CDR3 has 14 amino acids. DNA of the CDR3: TGTGCCAGCAGCCTAGGACAGGGGAGAACTGAAGCTTTCTTT. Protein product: CASSLGQGRTEAFF.

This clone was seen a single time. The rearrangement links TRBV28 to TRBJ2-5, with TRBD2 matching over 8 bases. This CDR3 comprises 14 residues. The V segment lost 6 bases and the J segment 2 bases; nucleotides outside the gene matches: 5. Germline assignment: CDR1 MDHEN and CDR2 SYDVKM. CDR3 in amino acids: CASSIAGIQETQYF. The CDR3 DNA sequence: TGTGCCAGCAGCATAGCGGGGATTCAAGAGACCCAGTACTTC.

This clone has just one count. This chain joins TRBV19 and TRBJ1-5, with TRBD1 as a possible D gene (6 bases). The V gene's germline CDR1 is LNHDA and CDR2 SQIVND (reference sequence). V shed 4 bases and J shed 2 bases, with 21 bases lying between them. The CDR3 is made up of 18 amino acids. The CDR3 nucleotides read TGTGCCAGTAGTACGAGACGGGGGGCAGAAATACGCAATCAGCCCCAGCATTTT. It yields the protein CASSTRRGAEIRNQPQHF.